These 18 T cell receptor beta chains were sequenced from one sample in a study of low-dose radiotherapy and immunotherapy resistance in tumors. Primers used for first-strand cDNA, a TRAV- and TRBV-specific set, covered both alpha and beta chains. Using a constant-region primer together with a V-primer adapter, TCRs were subjected to 20 to 25 PCR cycles of amplification. Each CDR3 protein is one row after TCRdb ran MiXCR on the reads. The sample has 35,000 to 50,000 distinct CDR3 sequences, roughly 28% seen once. This sample's time point: before trial treatment. Here the sequenced sample was PBMCs, taken before treatment. All receptors come from a male donor with gallbladder cancer.

This clonotype appeared many times. The chain has TRBV29-1 and TRBJ1-6; 8 positions match TRBD1. Trimming cost V 7 bases and J 8 bases; bases outside gene matches: 10. CDR3 length: 14 residues. The germline V gene encodes CDR1 SQVTM and CDR2 ANQGSEA. The CDR3 here is CSASIQGADSPLHF. CDR3 DNA sequence: TGCAGCGCCTCGATCCAGGGGGCAGATTCACCCCTCCACTTT.

The chain is built from TRBV10-3 and TRBJ2-1; 10 positions match TRBD2. V shed 6 bases, J shed 5 bases, and the junction held 7 bases outside the gene matches. Germline CDR1 and CDR2: ENHRY and SYGVKD. This CDR3 has 15 amino acids. The CDR3 here is CAIRLRTSGNNEQFF. DNA for the CDR3: TGTGCCATCAGACTGCGGACTAGCGGCAACAATGAGCAGTTCTTC.

Points on this clonotype: A far bigger clonotype differs at one base, so this is likely a read error. V usage is TRBV20-1 and J usage is TRBJ2-7; D uncertain. The CDR3 runs to 15 residues. Trimming took 0 bases from V and 7 from J, leaving 19 bases between them. Germline V gene lookup returns CDR1 DFQATT and CDR2 SNEGSKA (reference sequence). Here the CDR3 DNA reads TGCAGTGCTAGAGATCGTAACCTAGGTTACAATGAGCAGTACTTC. Translated, it gives CSARDRNLGYNEQYF.

This clonotype was recorded at least ten times. The chain combines TRBV7-2 with TRBJ1-2; D is uncertain. The germline CDR1 and CDR2 sequences are SGHTA and FQGNSA. There are 12 residues in the CDR3. V was cut by 3 bases and J by 7 bases, with 9 bases left in between. The CDR3 protein is CASSLDRVGYTF. CDR3 DNA sequence: TGTGCCAGCAGCTTGGACCGTGTTGGCTACACCTTC.

Many counts were recorded for this clonotype. V gene TRBV20-1 combines with J gene TRBJ2-3, with D unresolved. V shed 3 bases and J shed 2 bases, with 9 bases lying between them. In germline, CDR1 is DFQATT, CDR2 SNEGSKA (reference sequence). The CDR3 contains 13 residues. CDR3 region: CSASVLVTDTQYF. In nucleotides, the CDR3 is TGCAGTGCTAGTGTATTAGTCACAGATACGCAGTATTTT.

This clonotype occurred many times. The rearrangement uses TRBV13 and TRBJ2-7, with D tentatively TRBD1 (5 bases). This CDR3 comprises 12 residues. Germline assignment: CDR1 PRHDT and CDR2 FYEKMQ (reference sequence). Trimming took 6 bases from V and 2 from J, leaving 8 bases between them. The CDR3 nucleotides read TGTGCCAGCAGGGGGCGACCCTACGAGCAGTACTTC. It specifies CASRGRPYEQYF. The whole variable domain, filled in from reference TRBV13 and TRBJ2-7, reads AAGVIQSPRHLIKEKRETATLKCYPIPRHDTVYWYQQGPGQDPQFLISFYEKMQSDKGSIPDRFSAQQFSDYHSELNMSSLELGDSALYFCASRGRPYEQYFGPGTRLTVT.

The V and J genes are TRBV25-1 and TRBJ2-1, with TRBD2 matching 9 bases. Trimming cost V 6 bases and J 0 bases; bases outside gene matches: 0. CDR1 is MGHDK, CDR2 SYGVNS, per germline. This CDR3 has 14 amino acids. The CDR3 region has the DNA TGTGCCAGCAGGACTAGCGGCTCCTACAATGAGCAGTTCTTC. Protein: CASRTSGSYNEQFF.

The V and J genes are TRBV5-4 and TRBJ2-3, with D uncertain. The CDR3 sequence is 11 residues long. V gave up 2 bases and J gave up 7 bases, with 5 bases separating them. Germline values: CDR1 SGHNT, CDR2 YYREEE (reference sequence). CDR3 coding DNA: TGTGCCAGCAGCTTTGGGAATACGCAGTATTTT. This encodes CASSFGNTQYF.

In this sample, this clonotype turned up many times. The genes are TRBV15 and TRBJ2-1; either TRBD1 or TRBD2 may fit D (5 bases each). CDR1 and CDR2 (germline): LNHNV, YYDKDF (reference sequence). This CDR3 has 16 residues. V lost 5 bases and J 0 bases, leaving 14 bases between the germline ends. In DNA, the CDR3 is TGTGCCACCAGCGTGGGACCGATGAGCTCCTACAATGAGCAGTTCTTC. Translated: CATSVGPMSSYNEQFF. Full variable domain (missing parts from reference TRBV15 and TRBJ2-1): DAMVIQNPRYQVTQFGKPVTLSCSQTLNHNVMYWYQQKSSQAPKLLFHYYDKDFNNEADTPDNFQSRRPNTSFCFLDIRSPGLGDTAMYLCATSVGPMSSYNEQFFGPGTRLTVL.

This clonotype was seen a few times. The chain is built from TRBV29-1 and TRBJ2-1; 7 nucleotides line up with TRBD2. With V trimmed by 7 bases and J by 12 bases, 9 bases remained unmatched. The germline V gene encodes CDR1 SQVTM and CDR2 ANQGSEA. The CDR3 spans 11 residues. CDR3 sequence: CSATTSGGQFF. The CDR3 DNA reads as TGCAGCGCCACCACGTCGGGAGGGCAGTTCTTC.

The table lists this clonotype with a few counts. The V gene is TRBV7-8, the J gene TRBJ2-1; 7 nucleotides align to TRBD2. The CDR3 contains 16 residues. Germline V lookup: CDR1 SGHVS, CDR2 FQNEAQ. Trimming cost V 1 base and J 3 bases; bases outside gene matches: 6. CDR3 residues: CASSLVLAAVYNEQFF. DNA for the CDR3: TGTGCCAGCAGCTTAGTCCTAGCGGCAGTCTACAATGAGCAGTTCTTC. Looking up the rest from reference TRBV7-8 and TRBJ2-1 gives the full variable domain: GAGVSQSPRYKVAKRGQDVALRCDPISGHVSLFWYQQALGQGPEFLTYFQNEAQLDKSGLPSDRFFAERPEGSVSTLKIQRTQQEDSAVYLCASSLVLAAVYNEQFFGPGTRLTVL.

Ten or more counts support this clonotype. At one end, the junction sequence differs from germline, possibly due to a read error. The V gene is TRBV18, the J gene TRBJ2-6, with 7 bases matching TRBD1. The CDR3 totals 16 residues. CDR1 and CDR2 (germline): KGHSH, LQKENI. This chain's CDR3 is CASSPQGYVGANVLTF. The CDR3 nucleotides read TGTGCCAGCTCTCCACAGGGGTATGTTGGGGCCAACGTCCTGACTTTC.

The chain has TRBV28 and TRBJ1-2; D not resolved. From germline, CDR1 is MDHEN and CDR2 SYDVKM. V was shortened by 8 bases and J by 3 bases, with 10 bases between the two germline ends. The CDR3 is 12 amino acids. Here the CDR3 DNA reads TGTGCCAGCCTACAGATTGACTATGGCTACACCTTC. Translation gives CASLQIDYGYTF.

This clonotype appeared many times. The chain combines TRBV6-2 or TRBV6-3 with TRBJ1-1, with D possibly TRBD1 on 5 matching bases. V was shortened by 7 bases and J by 0 bases, with 21 bases between the two germline ends. The CDR3 length is 17 residues. Germline V gene lookup returns CDR1 MNHEY and CDR2 SVGEGT. Here the CDR3 reads CASTPTGGLIMNTEAFF. The CDR3 DNA sequence: TGTGCCAGCACCCCAACGGGGGGACTAATTATGAACACTGAAGCTTTCTTT.

The chain recombines TRBV9 with TRBJ1-4, with D unclear. CDR3 length: 15 residues. CDR1 is SGDLS, CDR2 YYNGEE, per germline. V lost 0 bases and J 10 bases, leaving 16 bases between the germline ends. Here the CDR3 DNA reads TGTGCCAGCAGCGTAGATGGGGAGCGGGCCGGAAAACTGTTTTTT. This gives the protein CASSVDGERAGKLFF.

On this clonotype itself: A read error is the likely source, as a far larger clone sits one nucleotide away. V gene TRBV28 combines with J gene TRBJ2-7; 11 nucleotides align to TRBD1. CDR3 length: 14 amino acids. The germline V gene encodes CDR1 MDHEN and CDR2 SYDVKM. This CDR3 is CASSFGTGGREQHF. The CDR3 region has the DNA TGTGCCAGCAGTTTTGGGACAGGGGGTAGGGAGCAGCACTTC.

This clonotype is medium-sized by share. The chain combines TRBV6-2 or TRBV6-3 with TRBJ2-4; D not certain. Trimming took off 6 bases at V and 9 bases at J, with 18 bases between the two ends. The CDR3 loop spans 14 amino acids. Per the germline V gene, CDR1 is MNHEY and CDR2 is SVGEGT. The CDR3 protein is CASRATDAVGIQYF. CDR3 DNA: TGTGCCAGCAGGGCGACGGACGCCGTGGGCATTCAGTACTTC.

This clonotype was detected only once. This chain connects TRBV6-5 to TRBJ2-1, with D perhaps being TRBD1 or TRBD2 (6 bases each). The CDR3 extends over 16 amino acids. Trimming removed 5 bases from V and 0 bases from J, with 14 bases in between. Germline lookup yields CDR1 MNHEY and CDR2 SVGAGI. CDR3 coding DNA: TGTGCCAGCAGTGAATCTTGGGGGGCCTCCTACAATGAGCAGTTCTTC. Its translation: CASSESWGASYNEQFF.